These 32 T cell receptor beta chains were all obtained from the same sample, sequenced in a study of blood T cell repertoires in COVID-19. The data were produced by immunoSEQ multiplex PCR, yet TCRdb's version contains in-frame clones alone and is incomplete. The sample yields about 49,000 clones, about four fifths seen once. Specimen: peripheral blood. Receptors were obtained from a woman aged 60-70 years with acute or convalescent COVID-19.

The chain is built from TRBV5-1 and TRBJ2-3; no definite D call. From germline, CDR1 is SGHRS and CDR2 YFSETQ. Trimming left V 1 base short and J 0 bases short, with 6 bases between. The CDR3 length is 14 residues. CDR3 bases: TGCGCCAGCAGCTTGATCCCTAGCACAGATACGCAGTATTTT. Translated, it gives CASSLIPSTDTQYF.

The CDR3 here is CASSSGTGGNYGYTF. CDR3 coding DNA: TGTGCCAGCAGTTCCGGGACAGGGGGCAACTATGGCTACACCTTC. V and J are TRBV28 and TRBJ1-2; TRBD1 matches 12 bases. The CDR3 runs to 15 residues. Trimming at V came to 4 bases and at J to 2 bases, leaving 2 bases not matched to a gene. Looked up from germline, CDR1 is MDHEN and CDR2 is SYDVKM.

The chain has TRBV4-1 and TRBJ1-6; D is unresolved. The germline V gene has CDR1 MGHRA and CDR2 YSYEKL. Trimming cost V 6 bases and J 7 bases, with 19 bases left between them. The CDR3 covers 16 residues. CDR3 region: CASSPTHAGFNSPLHF. The CDR3 DNA follows: TGCGCCAGCAGTCCAACTCACGCCGGGTTCAATTCACCCCTCCACTTT.

The V call is TRBV19, the J call TRBJ1-5; 12 nucleotides match TRBD1. The V gene's germline CDR1 is LNHDA and CDR2 SQIVND (reference sequence). The CDR3 runs to 17 residues. V shed 4 bases, J shed 7 bases, and the junction held 11 bases outside the gene matches. CDR3 nucleotides: TGTGCCAGTAGTACCTCACGGGACAGGGGGCGCATCCAGCCCCAGCATTTT. Protein product: CASSTSRDRGRIQPQHF.

V is TRBV7-2 and J is TRBJ2-7; a possible D gene is TRBD2 (7 bases). The V end lost 6 bases, the J end lost 6 bases, and 18 bases lay between the germline ends. The germline V gene has CDR1 SGHTA and CDR2 FQGNSA. The CDR3 runs to 14 residues. In DNA, the CDR3 is TGTGCCAGCAGTAACCGGGGGGCTTCCATCGAGCAGTACTTC. This gives the protein CASSNRGASIEQYF.

This chain uses TRBV20-1 with TRBJ2-7; the D is unclear. V was shortened by 3 bases and J by 3 bases, with 21 bases between the two germline ends. From germline, CDR1 is DFQATT and CDR2 SNEGSKA (reference sequence). The CDR3 runs to 16 residues. The CDR3 region is CSASGRFEWNFYEQYF. DNA of the CDR3: TGCAGTGCTAGTGGCAGGTTTGAGTGGAATTTCTACGAGCAGTACTTC.

CDR3 coding DNA: TGTGCCAGAAGCTTGGGACTAGCGCTACCGAGCGTGGGCAAGCCGACCCAGTACTTC. Translated, it gives CARSLGLALPSVGKPTQYF. This sequence joins TRBV5-3 and TRBJ2-5; 8 bases agree with TRBD2. TRBV5-3 is an ORF, with its function uncertain. Trimming at V came to 0 bases and at J to 7 bases, leaving 20 bases not matched to a gene. CDR3 length: 19 amino acids.

This sequence joins TRBV1 and TRBJ2-7; the table names TRBD2, a call not compared with the DNA. TRBV1 is labeled a pseudogene. The CDR3 is made up of 15 amino acids. The CDR3 spells CTSSQSSGTLYEQYF. The CDR3 coding sequence is TGCACCAGCTCACAGTCTAGCGGGACACTCTACGAGCAGTACTTC.

Only one count was recorded for this clone. The chain is built from TRBV5-1 and TRBJ2-7, with 8 bases fitting TRBD1. With V trimmed by 3 bases and J by 6 bases, 14 bases remained unmatched. The CDR3 sequence is 16 residues long. Germline assignment: CDR1 SGHRS and CDR2 YFSETQ. As DNA, the CDR3 is TGCGCCAGCAGCTCCCTTACTTCAGGGGGCCTCGGCGAGCAGTACTTC. It specifies CASSSLTSGGLGEQYF.

The chain uses TRBV6-5 and TRBJ1-2; perhaps TRBD1 as D (6 bases). CDR3 length equals 15 residues. V was trimmed by 5 bases and J by 4 bases, leaving 17 bases between them. Germline CDR1 is MNHEY and CDR2 is SVGAGI. This chain's CDR3 is CASSQTGFVSYGYTF. The CDR3 bases are TGTGCCAGCAGTCAGACAGGTTTCGTCTCCTATGGCTACACCTTC.

The genes are TRBV3-1 (or the pseudogene TRBV3-2) and TRBJ1-6, with D unresolved. Germline V CDR1 and CDR2: LGHDT, YNNKEL (reference sequence). V was shortened by 1 base and J by 0 bases, with 13 bases between the two germline ends. The CDR3 is 18 residues long. This CDR3 is CASSQGVAGSSYNSPLHF. In nucleotides, the CDR3 is TGTGCCAGCAGCCAAGGGGTGGCAGGCAGCTCCTATAATTCACCCCTCCACTTT.

This clone was detected only once. This chain connects TRBV4-1 to TRBJ2-1; TRBD1 agrees at 8 bases. Germline V gene data show CDR1 as MGHRA and CDR2 as YSYEKL. CDR3 length: 15 amino acids. Losses at the gene ends were 1 base for V and 12 bases for J; bases not matched to a gene: 11. The CDR3 loop is CASSQAGRGREGQFF. In DNA form, the CDR3 reads TGCGCCAGCAGCCAAGCGGGCAGGGGGCGAGAGGGGCAGTTCTTC.

The J gene is TRBJ1-1, the V gene TRBV18; 8 bases are shared with TRBD1. Looked up from germline, CDR1 is KGHSH and CDR2 is LQKENI. The trim removed 1 base at V and 5 bases at J, leaving 6 bases unmatched. The CDR3 runs to 15 residues. The CDR3 loop is CASSPQSGGRTEAFF. The CDR3 region has the DNA TGTGCCAGCTCACCACAATCAGGGGGCAGGACTGAAGCTTTCTTT.

Notes on this clone: Its ends do not fully match the called genes, so a read error is possible. The V call is TRBV7-7, the J call TRBJ2-2, with 8 bases identical to TRBD1. Per the germline V gene, CDR1 is SSHAT and CDR2 is FNYEAQ (reference sequence). CDR3 length: 17 residues. The CDR3 loop is CASSPRRQGWHTGELFF. The CDR3 DNA sequence: TGTGCTAGCAGCCCCCGCCGACAGGGGTGGCACACCGGGGAGCTGTTTTTT.

The chain links TRBV5-1 to TRBJ2-3; TRBD1 is a possible D gene (6 bases). The V end was cut by 4 bases, the J end by 2 bases, with 14 bases between. The CDR3 runs 15 residues. Germline CDR1 and CDR2: SGHRS and YFSETQ. The CDR3 DNA sequence: TGCGCCAGCAGCGCCGACAGGAAGTACACAGATACGCAGTATTTT. It translates to CASSADRKYTDTQYF.

V is TRBV27 and J is TRBJ2-7; D unclear. The CDR3 is 16 residues long. V was cut by 6 bases and J by 0 bases, with 18 bases left in between. Germline CDR1 reads MNHEY; CDR2 reads SMNVEV (reference sequence). The CDR3 region has the DNA TGTGCCAGCAGCCCCCATTATGGGCCGAGCTCCTACGAGCAGTACTTC. The encoded protein is CASSPHYGPSSYEQYF.

The V call is TRBV7-9, the J call TRBJ2-1, with TRBD2 identical over 11 bases. This CDR3 contains 13 residues. Per germline, CDR1 SEHNR and CDR2 FQNEAQ (reference sequence). After removal of 6 bases from V and 7 bases from J, the junction contained 2 bases not matched to a gene. The CDR3 bases are TGTGCCAGCAGATGGACTAGCGGGAATGAGCAGTTCTTC. Its protein product is CASRWTSGNEQFF.

The rearrangement uses TRBV9 and TRBJ2-4, with D perhaps TRBD2 (5 bases). Trimming removed 0 bases at V and 5 bases at J, with 9 bases between. This CDR3 region has 14 residues. Germline CDR1 SGDLS, CDR2 YYNGEE. In DNA, the CDR3 is TGTGCCAGCAGCGTAGCAGCGGCCCAAAACATTCAGTACTTC. Its translation: CASSVAAAQNIQYF.

This sequence joins TRBV5-1 and TRBJ2-5; D unclear. The CDR3 spans 12 residues. Trimming shortened V by 0 bases and J by 5 bases, and 5 bases separated the two germline ends. CDR1 is SGHRS and CDR2 is YFSETQ in the germline V gene. The CDR3 region has the DNA TGCGCCAGCAGCTTGGCCCGGGAGACCCAGTACTTC. Amino acid sequence: CASSLARETQYF.

The chain joins TRBV21-1 to TRBJ1-4. TRBV21-1 is annotated as a pseudogene. The CDR3 is made up of 16 amino acids. CDR3 bases: TGTGCCAGCAGCGGAAGGGGGGGATACGCAAATGAAAAACTGTTTTTT. Its protein is CASSGRGGYANEKLFF.

The genes are TRBV7-2 and TRBJ1-1; 8 bases match TRBD1. The germline V gene has CDR1 SGHTA and CDR2 FQGNSA. Germline trimming cut 5 bases from V and 6 bases from J; bases unmatched to any gene: 5. There are 13 residues in the CDR3. The CDR3 loop reads CASSGPTGAEAFF. CDR3 bases: TGTGCCAGCAGCGGACCGACAGGGGCTGAAGCTTTCTTT.

The chain uses TRBV7-6 and TRBJ2-7, with TRBD2 matching 9 bases. In germline, CDR1 is SGHVS, CDR2 FNYEAQ. The CDR3 loop spans 13 amino acids. The J segment lost 4 bases and the V segment lost 4 bases, leaving 2 bases of the junction unmatched. CDR3 DNA sequence: TGTGCCAGCAGCTCGACTAGCGGATACGAGCAGTACTTC. It codes for CASSSTSGYEQYF. Full variable domain (remainder filled in from reference TRBV7-6 and TRBJ2-7): GAGVSQSPRYKVTKRGQDVALRCDPISGHVSLYWYRQALGQGPEFLTYFNYEAQQDKSGLPNDRFSAERPEGSISTLTIQRTEQRDSAMYRCASSSTSGYEQYFGPGTRLTVT.

This clone was seen just once. V gene TRBV7-9 combines with J gene TRBJ2-5, with 8 bases aligning to TRBD2. Germline CDR1 and CDR2: SEHNR and FQNEAQ (reference sequence). The CDR3 runs 14 residues. V trimming: 5 bases; J trimming: 5 bases; junction bases outside the gene matches: 7. The CDR3 bases are TGTGCCAGCAGCCCTGGGACTAGGATGGAGACCCAGTACTTC. It yields the protein CASSPGTRMETQYF.

The rearrangement links TRBV6-5 to TRBJ1-2, with 8 nucleotides matching TRBD1. After removal of 0 bases from V and 4 bases from J, the junction contained 4 bases not matched to a gene. This CDR3 spans 15 amino acids. Germline V gene sequence: CDR1 MNHEY, CDR2 SVGAGI. In DNA, the CDR3 is TGTGCCAGCAGTTACTCGTACGGGACAGGCTATGGCTACACCTTC. Protein: CASSYSYGTGYGYTF.

The CDR3 DNA reads as TGTGCCAGCAGTCGGCCGCGGGGGGCCTACAATGAGCAGTTCTTC. Translated: CASSRPRGAYNEQFF. This chain uses TRBV6-6 with TRBJ2-1; 8 positions agree with TRBD2. This CDR3 comprises 15 residues. The V segment lost 5 bases and the J segment 2 bases; nucleotides outside the gene matches: 5. CDR1 is MNHNY and CDR2 is SVGAGI in the germline V gene (reference sequence).

The chain joins TRBV3-1 (or the pseudogene TRBV3-2) to TRBJ1-1, with TRBD1 identical over 9 bases. Germline V gene lookup returns CDR1 LGHDT and CDR2 YNNKEL (reference sequence). This CDR3 has 15 residues. The junction had 6 bases not matched to a gene; V was cut back by 4 bases and J by 3 bases. This chain's CDR3 is CASSPRDRAHTEAFF. CDR3 DNA sequence: TGTGCCAGCAGCCCCAGGGACAGGGCGCACACTGAAGCTTTCTTT.

A few counts support this clone. The rearrangement uses TRBV11-2 and TRBJ2-2; D is perhaps TRBD2 (5 bases). Trimming shortened V by 6 bases and J by 6 bases, and 17 bases separated the two germline ends. Germline CDR1 and CDR2: SGHAT and FQNNGV. The CDR3 totals 15 residues. The CDR3: CASRTTGSHAGELFF. The CDR3 bases are TGTGCCAGCAGGACTACCGGCTCCCACGCCGGGGAGCTGTTTTTT.

The V gene is TRBV7-3, the J gene TRBJ1-1; 8 bases line up with TRBD1. The CDR3 contains 15 residues. Trimming at V came to 2 bases and at J to 1 base, leaving 3 bases not matched to a gene. CDR1 and CDR2 from the germline V gene are SGHTA and FQGTGA. This CDR3 is CASSLGQGGNTEAFF. CDR3 bases: TGTGCCAGCAGCTTAGGACAGGGCGGGAACACTGAAGCTTTCTTT. Full variable domain (outside the CDR3, taken from reference TRBV7-3 and TRBJ1-1): GAGVSQTPSNKVTEKGKYVELRCDPISGHTALYWYRQSLGQGPEFLIYFQGTGAADDSGLPNDRFFAVRPEGSVSTLKIQRTERGDSAVYLCASSLGQGGNTEAFFGQGTRLTVV.

The rearrangement uses TRBV19 and TRBJ2-2; tentatively, D is TRBD1 (6 bases). Trimming cost V 6 bases and J 3 bases, with 11 bases left between them. From germline, CDR1 is LNHDA and CDR2 SQIVND (reference sequence). This CDR3 contains 14 residues. The CDR3 loop reads CASSLYRDTGELFF. The CDR3 DNA is TGTGCCAGTAGCCTCTACAGGGACACCGGGGAGCTGTTTTTT.

The chain is built from TRBV3-1 (or the pseudogene TRBV3-2) and TRBJ2-7, with 8 positions matching TRBD2. The CDR3 has 20 residues. The junction had 21 bases not matched to a gene; V was cut back by 4 bases and J by 1 base. In germline, CDR1 is LGHDT, CDR2 YNNKEL (reference sequence). CDR3 sequence reads: CASSRQLTGEPGLGSYEQYF. The CDR3 nucleotides are TGTGCCAGCAGCCGCCAATTAACGGGCGAACCGGGACTAGGGTCCTACGAGCAGTACTTC.

This chain uses TRBV15 with TRBJ1-2; no reliable D call. This CDR3 is 15 amino acids long. Trimming took 1 base from V and 2 from J, leaving 11 bases between them. Germline V gene data show CDR1 as LNHNV and CDR2 as YYDKDF (reference sequence). The CDR3 reads CATSRVRGSNYGYTF. DNA for the CDR3: TGTGCCACCAGCAGAGTGCGGGGATCGAACTATGGCTACACCTTC.

The chain couples TRBV11-2 to TRBJ2-7; possibly TRBD2 for D (6 bases). Germline V CDR1 and CDR2: SGHAT, FQNNGV. The CDR3 sequence is 16 residues long. Trimming cost V 2 bases and J 2 bases, with 16 bases left between them. CDR3 in DNA: TGTGCCAGCAGCTTACAGCATCTGGCGGGACCCTACGAGCAGTACTTC. Encoded protein: CASSLQHLAGPYEQYF.